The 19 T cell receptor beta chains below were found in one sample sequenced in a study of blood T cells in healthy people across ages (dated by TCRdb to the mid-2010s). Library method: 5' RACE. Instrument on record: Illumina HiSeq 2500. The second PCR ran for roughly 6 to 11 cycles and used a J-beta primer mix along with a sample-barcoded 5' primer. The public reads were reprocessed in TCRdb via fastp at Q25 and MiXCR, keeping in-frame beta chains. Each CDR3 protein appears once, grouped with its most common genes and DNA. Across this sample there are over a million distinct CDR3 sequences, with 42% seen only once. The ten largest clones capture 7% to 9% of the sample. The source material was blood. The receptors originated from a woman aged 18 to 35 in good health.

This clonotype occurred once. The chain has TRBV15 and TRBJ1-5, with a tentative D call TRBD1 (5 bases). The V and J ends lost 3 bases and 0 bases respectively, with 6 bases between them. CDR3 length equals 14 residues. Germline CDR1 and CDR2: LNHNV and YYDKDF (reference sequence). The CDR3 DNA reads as TGTGCCACCAGCAGGACAGATAGCAATCAGCCCCAGCATTTT. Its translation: CATSRTDSNQPQHF.

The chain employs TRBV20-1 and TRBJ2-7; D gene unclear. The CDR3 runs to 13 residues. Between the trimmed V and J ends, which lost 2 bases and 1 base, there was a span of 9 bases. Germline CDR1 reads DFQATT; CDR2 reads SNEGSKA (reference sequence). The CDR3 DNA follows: TGCAGTGCTAGAAGGCCTAATTCCTACGAGCAGTACTTC. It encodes CSARRPNSYEQYF.

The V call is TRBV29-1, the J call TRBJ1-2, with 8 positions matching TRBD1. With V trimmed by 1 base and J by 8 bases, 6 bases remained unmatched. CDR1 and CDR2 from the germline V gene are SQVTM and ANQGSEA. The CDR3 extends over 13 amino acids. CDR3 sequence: CSVEVQGARGYTF. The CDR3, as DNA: TGCAGCGTTGAAGTCCAGGGGGCGCGGGGCTACACCTTC.

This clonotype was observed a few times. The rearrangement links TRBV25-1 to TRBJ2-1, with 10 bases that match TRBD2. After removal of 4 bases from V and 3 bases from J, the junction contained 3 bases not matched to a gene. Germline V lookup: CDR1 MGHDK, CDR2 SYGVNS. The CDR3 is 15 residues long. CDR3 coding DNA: TGTGCCAGCAGTGTAGCGGGAGGTTACTACAATGAGCAGTTCTTC. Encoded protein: CASSVAGGYYNEQFF.

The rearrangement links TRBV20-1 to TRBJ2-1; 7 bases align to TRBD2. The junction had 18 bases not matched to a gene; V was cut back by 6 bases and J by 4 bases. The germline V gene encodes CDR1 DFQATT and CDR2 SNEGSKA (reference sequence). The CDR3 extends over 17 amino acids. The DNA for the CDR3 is TGCAGTGCCGTCCGGGACTACCGGGCGCGACAATACAATGAGCAGTTCTTC. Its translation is CSAVRDYRARQYNEQFF.

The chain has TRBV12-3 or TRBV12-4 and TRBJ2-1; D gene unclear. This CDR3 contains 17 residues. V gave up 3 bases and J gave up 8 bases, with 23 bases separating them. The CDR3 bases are TGTGCCAGCAGTTTTGGCAAATCGTCCTTTCTGAGCGATGAGCAGTTCTTC. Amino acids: CASSFGKSSFLSDEQFF.

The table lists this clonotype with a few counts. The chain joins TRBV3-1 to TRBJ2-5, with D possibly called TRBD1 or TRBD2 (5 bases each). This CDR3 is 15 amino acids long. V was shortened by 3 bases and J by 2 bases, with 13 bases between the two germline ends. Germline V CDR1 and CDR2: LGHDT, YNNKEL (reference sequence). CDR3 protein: CASSQMGTGQETQYF. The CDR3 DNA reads TGTGCCAGCAGCCAGATGGGGACCGGGCAAGAGACCCAGTACTTC.

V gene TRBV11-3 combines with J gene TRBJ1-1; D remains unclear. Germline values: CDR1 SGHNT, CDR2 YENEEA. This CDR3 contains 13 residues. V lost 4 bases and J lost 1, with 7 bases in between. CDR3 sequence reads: CASSSLSNTEAFF. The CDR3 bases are TGTGCCAGCAGCTCACTCTCGAACACTGAAGCTTTCTTT. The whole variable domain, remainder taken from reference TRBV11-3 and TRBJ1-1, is EAGVVQSPRYKIIEKKQPVAFWCNPISGHNTLYWYLQNLGQGPELLIRYENEEAVDDSQLPKDRFSAERLKGVDSTLKIQPAELGDSAVYLCASSSLSNTEAFFGQGTRLTVV.

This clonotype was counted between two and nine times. The CDR3 DNA sequence: TGCGCCAGCAGCCCACTGGGACTACCTCCTGAGGAGCAGTTCTTC. This translates into CASSPLGLPPEEQFF. This chain uses TRBV4-1 with TRBJ2-1; 7 nucleotides match TRBD2. The ends lost 4 bases at V and 10 bases at J; junction bases unmatched: 13. Per the germline V gene, CDR1 is MGHRA and CDR2 is YSYEKL. There are 15 residues in the CDR3.

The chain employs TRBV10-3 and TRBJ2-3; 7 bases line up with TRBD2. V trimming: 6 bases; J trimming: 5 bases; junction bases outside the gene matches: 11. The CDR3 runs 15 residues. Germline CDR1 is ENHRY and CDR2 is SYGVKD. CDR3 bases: TGTGCCATCAGCGATGGACTAGTAACGGTAGATACGCAGTATTTT. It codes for CAISDGLVTVDTQYF.

The CDR3 here is CASRGGQTYEQYF. The DNA for the CDR3 is TGTGCCAGCAGAGGAGGACAAACCTACGAGCAGTACTTC. This rearrangement joins TRBV6-1 to TRBJ2-7; D is tentatively TRBD1 or TRBD2 (5 bases each). Germline CDR1 MNHNS, CDR2 SASEGT. V gave up 6 bases and J gave up 2 bases, with 11 bases separating them. This CDR3 region has 13 residues.

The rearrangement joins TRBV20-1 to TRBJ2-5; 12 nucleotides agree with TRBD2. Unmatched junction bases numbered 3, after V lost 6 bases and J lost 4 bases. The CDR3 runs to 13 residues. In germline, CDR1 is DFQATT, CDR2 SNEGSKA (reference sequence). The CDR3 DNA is TGCAGTGCCCTAGCGGGAGGGCCAGAGACCCAGTACTTC. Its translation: CSALAGGPETQYF.

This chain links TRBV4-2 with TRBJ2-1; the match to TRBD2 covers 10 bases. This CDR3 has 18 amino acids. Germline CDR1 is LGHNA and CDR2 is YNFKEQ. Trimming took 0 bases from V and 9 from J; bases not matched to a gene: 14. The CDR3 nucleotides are TGTGCCAGCAGCCAAGATGATGAAGCGGGGGGGCCCAGGGTTGAGCAGTTCTTC. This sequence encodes CASSQDDEAGGPRVEQFF.

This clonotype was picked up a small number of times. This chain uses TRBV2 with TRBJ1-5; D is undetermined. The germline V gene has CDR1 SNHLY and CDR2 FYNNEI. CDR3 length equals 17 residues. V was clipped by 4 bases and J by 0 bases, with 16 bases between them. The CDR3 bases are TGTGCCAGCAGTGCGGGCAGTTTTCCATATAGCAATCAGCCCCAGCATTTT. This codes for CASSAGSFPYSNQPQHF.

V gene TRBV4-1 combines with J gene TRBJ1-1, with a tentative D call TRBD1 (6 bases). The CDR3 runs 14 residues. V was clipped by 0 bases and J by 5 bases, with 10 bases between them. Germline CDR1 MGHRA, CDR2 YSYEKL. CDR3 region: CASSQEQGETEAFF. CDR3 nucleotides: TGCGCCAGCAGCCAAGAACAGGGCGAGACTGAAGCTTTCTTT.

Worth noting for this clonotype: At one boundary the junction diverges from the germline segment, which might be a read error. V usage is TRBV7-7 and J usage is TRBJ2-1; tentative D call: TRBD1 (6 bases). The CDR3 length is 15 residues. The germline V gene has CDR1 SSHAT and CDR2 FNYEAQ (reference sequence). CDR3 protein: CASSLGAGVMNEQFF. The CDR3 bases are TGTGCTAGCAGCCTCGGGGCAGGGGTTATGAATGAGCAGTTCTTC.

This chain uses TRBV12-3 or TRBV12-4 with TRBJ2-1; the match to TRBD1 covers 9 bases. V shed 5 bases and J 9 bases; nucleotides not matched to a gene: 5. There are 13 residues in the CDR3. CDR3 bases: TGTGCCAGCAGTGACAGGGGGGGAGGTGAGCAGTTCTTC. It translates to CASSDRGGGEQFF.

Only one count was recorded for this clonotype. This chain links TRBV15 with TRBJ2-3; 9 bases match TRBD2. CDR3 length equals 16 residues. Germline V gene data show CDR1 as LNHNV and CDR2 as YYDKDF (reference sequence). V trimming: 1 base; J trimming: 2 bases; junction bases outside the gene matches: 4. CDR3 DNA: TGTGCCACCAGCAGAGCACCTAGCGGGGCCACAGATACGCAGTATTTT. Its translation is CATSRAPSGATDTQYF.

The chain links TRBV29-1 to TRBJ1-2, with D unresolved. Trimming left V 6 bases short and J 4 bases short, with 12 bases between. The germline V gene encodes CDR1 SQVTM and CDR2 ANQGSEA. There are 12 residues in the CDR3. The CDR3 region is CSVSRLVYGYTF. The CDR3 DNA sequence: TGCAGCGTCTCGCGATTGGTCTATGGCTACACCTTC.